This T cell receptor (beta chain) was recorded in a study of T-cell reconstitution after alpha-beta-depleted transplantation in children. Trimming took 5 bases from V and 0 from J; bases not matched to a gene: 3. This CDR3 region has 15 residues. The germline CDR1 and CDR2 sequences are ENHRY and SYGVKD. Many counts were recorded for this clonotype. The authors prepared the TCRbeta library with unique molecular identifiers. A single record per CDR3 protein comes from TCRdb applying MiXCR to the PCR reads. The data show about 340,000 distinct CDR3 sequences, 10% seen once. The sequencing used PBMCs from the stem cell graft donor, collected from the stem cell graft. The TCR sequence derives from a human donor who donated a stem cell graft to a child with acute lymphoblastic leukemia. The rearrangement joins TRBV10-3 to TRBJ2-1, with 8 positions matching TRBD2. CDR3 nucleotides: TGTGCCATCAGTCCAGGACTAGCCTCCTACAATGAGCAGTTCTTC. Translated: CAISPGLASYNEQFF.